Following are 31 T cell receptor beta chains from one sample sequenced in a study of precursors of human CD4 cytotoxic T cells. Four sorted CD4+ memory subsets, central memory, effector memory, IL-7R-high TEMRA and IL-7R-negative TEMRA, were UMI-sequenced. TCRdb re-called the reads with MiXCR, one entry per CDR3 protein. The data contain fewer than 850 distinct CDR3 sequences, over 20% of them singletons. The specimen sequenced was memory CD4+ T cells from blood (PBMCs). Source of these receptors: a human donor in good health.

The table lists this clonotype with a few counts. This sequence joins TRBV7-8 and TRBJ1-4; D uncertain. The V end lost 1 base, the J end lost 8 bases, and 11 bases lay between the germline ends. Germline loops: CDR1 SGHVS, CDR2 FQNEAQ. This CDR3 is built from 14 residues. The CDR3 DNA reads TGTGCCAGCAGCTTAGGAAGGGTTACGGAAAAACTGTTTTTT. Translating it yields CASSLGRVTEKLFF.

The chain links TRBV3-1 to TRBJ1-6; tentative D call: TRBD1 (6 bases). Germline V gives CDR1 LGHDT, CDR2 YNNKEL (reference sequence). This CDR3 contains 15 residues. V was trimmed by 4 bases and J by 3 bases, leaving 10 bases between them. This chain's CDR3 is CASSLGQNYNSPLHF. The CDR3 bases are TGTGCCAGCAGCCTCGGACAGAACTATAATTCACCCCTCCACTTT.

The gene calls are TRBV11-2 and TRBJ2-7; 7 nucleotides match TRBD1. The CDR3 contains 15 residues. The trim removed 6 bases at V and 2 bases at J, leaving 10 bases unmatched. Germline CDR1 reads SGHAT; CDR2 reads FQNNGV. CDR3 nucleotide sequence: TGTGCCAGCAGAGGCCTCACGGGACAGACCTACGAGCAGTACTTC. Its protein is CASRGLTGQTYEQYF.

This clonotype was seen more than once but under ten times. This chain uses TRBV10-3 with TRBJ2-2, with 7 bases identical to TRBD1. CDR3 length: 16 residues. V shed 6 bases, J shed 4 bases, and the junction held 11 bases outside the gene matches. Germline loops: CDR1 ENHRY, CDR2 SYGVKD. The DNA for the CDR3 is TGTGCCATCAGGGCAGACAGGGCGTTGACCACCGGGGAGCTGTTTTTT. Residues: CAIRADRALTTGELFF.

This clonotype was detected a few times. The chain links TRBV5-1 to TRBJ2-1, with 8 bases matching TRBD2. The CDR3 extends over 13 amino acids. CDR1 SGHRS and CDR2 YFSETQ come from the germline V gene. V shed 6 bases and J 7 bases; nucleotides not matched to a gene: 6. This CDR3 is CASTASGSNEQFF. The CDR3 DNA sequence: TGCGCCAGCACCGCTAGCGGGTCGAATGAGCAGTTCTTC.

This chain connects TRBV5-5 to TRBJ2-5; 8 positions match TRBD2. Germline CDR1 is SGHKS and CDR2 is YYEKEE (reference sequence). Germline trimming cut 1 base from V and 1 base from J; bases unmatched to any gene: 6. The CDR3 has 16 residues. The DNA for the CDR3 is TGTGCCAGCAGCTTGTCGCTCACTAGCGGCCAAGAGACCCAGTACTTC. Its protein is CASSLSLTSGQETQYF. The full variable domain, with the rest looked up from reference TRBV5-5 and TRBJ2-5, is DAGVTQSPTHLIKTRGQQVTLRCSPISGHKSVSWYQQVLGQGPQFIFQYYEKEERGRGNFPDRFSARQFPNYSSELNVNALLLGDSALYLCASSLSLTSGQETQYFGPGTRLLVL.

The chain has TRBV5-1 and TRBJ2-4, with 7 bases lining up with TRBD1. The CDR3 length is 14 residues. Germline CDR1 SGHRS, CDR2 YFSETQ. Trimming took 3 bases from V and 8 from J; bases not matched to a gene: 8. CDR3 DNA: TGCGCCAGCAGCTCCGGGACAGCTGCGGACATTCAGTACTTC. This codes for CASSSGTAADIQYF.

This clonotype was counted between two and nine times. This chain connects TRBV7-2 to TRBJ2-3; 10 positions match TRBD2. Germline CDR1 is SGHTA and CDR2 is FQGNSA. The CDR3 has 17 residues. The trim removed 5 bases at V and 3 bases at J, leaving 11 bases unmatched. Written as DNA, the CDR3 is TGTGCCAGCAGCCGTGTGAGTAGCGGGAGGTCTACAGATACGCAGTATTTT. Residues: CASSRVSSGRSTDTQYF.

This clonotype was detected a few times. The gene calls are TRBV7-8 and TRBJ2-5, with D maybe TRBD1 (8 bases). The V gene's germline CDR1 is SGHVS and CDR2 FQNEAQ. V was pared by 2 bases and J by 5 bases, with 18 bases between. The CDR3 covers 16 residues. CDR3 residues: CASSLSTQQGGETQYF. In DNA form, the CDR3 reads TGTGCCAGCAGCTTATCCACCCAACAGGGGGGGGAGACCCAGTACTTC.

This clonotype was observed a handful of times. The V call is TRBV5-1, the J call TRBJ2-1; 9 nucleotides agree with TRBD2. V trimming: 2 bases; J trimming: 0 bases; junction bases outside the gene matches: 12. The CDR3 is 19 residues long. Germline-derived CDR1 and CDR2 are SGHRS and YFSETQ. The chain's CDR3 is CASSLQWFAGGPSYNEQFF. For the CDR3, the DNA is TGCGCCAGCAGCTTACAATGGTTCGCGGGAGGGCCCTCCTACAATGAGCAGTTCTTC.

There are a few counts of this clonotype. The V and J genes are TRBV15 and TRBJ2-5; TRBD1 or TRBD2 may be the D gene (5 bases each). CDR1 and CDR2 from the germline V gene are LNHNV and YYDKDF (reference sequence). The germline V and J ends were trimmed by 3 bases and 5 bases, with 10 bases remaining between them. This CDR3 has 13 residues. The DNA for the CDR3 is TGTGCCACCAGCAGCACGGGGCGGGAGACCCAGTACTTC. Protein: CATSSTGRETQYF.

The V call is TRBV29-1, the J call TRBJ1-3, with D unresolved. The CDR3 totals 14 residues. Trimming removed 4 bases at V and 3 bases at J, with 13 bases between. Germline V gene lookup returns CDR1 SQVTM and CDR2 ANQGSEA. The CDR3 sequence: CSVAPQSGGNTIYF. As DNA, the CDR3 is TGCAGCGTTGCTCCCCAATCCGGTGGAAACACCATATATTTT. The whole variable domain, filled in from reference TRBV29-1 and TRBJ1-3, reads SAVISQKPSRDICQRGTSLTIQCQVDSQVTMMFWYRQQPGQSLTLIATANQGSEATYESGFVIDKFPISRPNLTFSTLTVSNMSPEDSSIYLCSVAPQSGGNTIYFGEGSWLTVV.

The gene calls are TRBV3-1 and TRBJ2-5; D is uncertain. CDR1 is LGHDT and CDR2 is YNNKEL in the germline V gene (reference sequence). The CDR3 length is 13 residues. Trimming removed 0 bases from V and 4 bases from J, with 6 bases in between. CDR3 DNA sequence: TGTGCCAGCAGCCAAGAGTGGTCAGAGACCCAGTACTTC. This encodes CASSQEWSETQYF.

The chain links TRBV30 to TRBJ2-5; tentatively, D is TRBD1 (5 bases). Deletions cut 3 bases from V and 5 bases from J, with 16 bases between. There are 14 residues in the CDR3. Germline lookup yields CDR1 GTSNPN and CDR2 SVGIG (reference sequence). In nucleotides, the CDR3 is TGTGCCTGGAGAAAGATAGGGGATTCGGAGACCCAGTACTTC. Translation gives CAWRKIGDSETQYF. Using reference TRBV30 and TRBJ2-5 for the parts outside the CDR3, the full variable domain is SQTIHQWPATLVQPVGSPLSLECTVEGTSNPNLYWYRQAAGRGLQLLFYSVGIGQISSEVPQNLSASRPQDRQFILSSKKLLLSDSGFYLCAWRKIGDSETQYFGPGTRLLVL.

This clonotype came up a few times. The chain couples TRBV20-1 to TRBJ2-7, with 7 nucleotides matching TRBD1. CDR1 and CDR2 from the germline V gene are DFQATT and SNEGSKA (reference sequence). The V and J ends lost 5 bases and 3 bases, in that order; junction bases with no gene match: 16. The CDR3 length is 16 residues. CDR3 region: CSARKKGDRADYEQYF. DNA of the CDR3: TGCAGTGCTCGAAAGAAGGGCGACAGGGCCGACTACGAGCAGTACTTC.

This clonotype was seen a few times. CDR3 loop: CAITGLAGGAGELFF. Written as DNA, the CDR3 is TGTGCCATCACGGGGCTAGCGGGAGGGGCCGGGGAGCTGTTTTTT. The chain is built from TRBV12-3 or TRBV12-4 and TRBJ2-2; 12 bases map to TRBD2. There are 15 residues in the CDR3. V lost 10 bases to trimming and J lost 6 bases; unmatched junction nucleotides: 9.

V usage is TRBV11-2 and J usage is TRBJ2-7, with D maybe TRBD2 (5 bases). Trimming removed 6 bases from V and 0 bases from J, with 12 bases in between. The CDR3 is made up of 14 amino acids. Germline CDR1 SGHAT, CDR2 FQNNGV. The CDR3 DNA sequence: TGTGCCAGCAGGACCGCGGGCAGCTCCTACGAGCAGTACTTC. This translates into CASRTAGSSYEQYF.

This clonotype has only a few counts. V and J are TRBV7-3 and TRBJ2-1, with D perhaps assigned TRBD1 or TRBD2 (6 bases each). The CDR3 consists of 16 residues. With 4 bases removed from V and 6 bases from J, the gap between germline ends came to 19 bases. The V gene's germline CDR1 is SGHTA and CDR2 FQGTGA. The CDR3 here is CASSSRGTRTANEQFF. CDR3 nucleotides: TGTGCCAGCAGCTCAAGGGGGACTCGAACCGCCAATGAGCAGTTCTTC.

Only a few counts were recorded for this clonotype. The chain joins TRBV2 to TRBJ2-6; D gene ambiguous. The germline gives CDR1 SNHLY, CDR2 FYNNEI. The length of the CDR3 is 15 residues. V dropped 9 bases and J dropped 0 bases, with 12 bases sitting between them. This chain's CDR3 is CARTDDRSGANVLTF. The CDR3 DNA is TGTGCCAGGACCGACGATCGCTCTGGGGCCAACGTCCTGACTTTC.

The chain links TRBV7-2 to TRBJ2-1; TRBD1 matches 8 bases. This CDR3 is built from 17 residues. J was trimmed by 4 bases and V by 8 bases; bases with no gene match: 16. Germline CDR1 reads SGHTA; CDR2 reads FQGNSA. The CDR3 nucleotides are TGTGCCAGCTTTTCTACCTCAGGGGGCGGGATATACAATGAGCAGTTCTTC. Protein sequence: CASFSTSGGGIYNEQFF.

This clonotype was detected only a few times. The rearrangement uses TRBV10-3 and TRBJ2-3; a possible D gene is TRBD2 (5 bases). Deletions cut 2 bases from V and 5 bases from J, with 20 bases between. This CDR3 region has 17 residues. The germline CDR1 and CDR2 sequences are ENHRY and SYGVKD. The DNA for the CDR3 is TGTGCCATCAGTGAGCACCCGGAGCCTAGCCTGGGAGATACGCAGTATTTT. Translation: CAISEHPEPSLGDTQYF.

This clonotype has a handful of counts. CDR3 sequence reads: CASSSWTGMNTEAFF. CDR3 in DNA: TGCGCCAGCAGCTCCTGGACGGGAATGAACACTGAAGCTTTCTTT. V gene TRBV5-1 combines with J gene TRBJ1-1, with D uncertain. V was pared by 3 bases and J by 0 bases, with 12 bases between. Germline V CDR1 and CDR2: SGHRS, YFSETQ. CDR3 size: 15 residues.

The rearrangement links TRBV28 to TRBJ2-2; D unclear. The germline gives CDR1 MDHEN, CDR2 SYDVKM. Deletions cut 5 bases from V and 6 bases from J, with 19 bases between. This CDR3 has 16 amino acids. Here the CDR3 reads CASSLDIGRRSGELFF. CDR3 nucleotide sequence: TGTGCCAGCAGTCTAGACATCGGGCGAAGGTCCGGGGAGCTGTTTTTT.

The chain joins TRBV9 to TRBJ2-1; no definite D call. This CDR3 spans 14 amino acids. Trimming stripped 3 bases from V and 8 bases from J, with 15 bases between. The germline V gene encodes CDR1 SGDLS and CDR2 YYNGEE. CDR3 residues: CASSGPPRGYEQFF. The CDR3 DNA sequence: TGTGCCAGCAGCGGCCCCCCCCGTGGATATGAGCAGTTCTTC.

This clonotype was found a few times. The chain is built from TRBV7-9 and TRBJ1-1; tentatively, D is TRBD1 (5 bases). Germline V gene data show CDR1 as SEHNR and CDR2 as FQNEAQ (reference sequence). V gave up 5 bases and J gave up 6 bases, with 19 bases separating them. The CDR3 runs 15 residues. The CDR3 coding sequence is TGTGCCAGCAGCCGCCGTCCCCAAGGGACGGCTGAAGCTTTCTTT. Protein: CASSRRPQGTAEAFF.

This clonotype ranks as large. The chain recombines TRBV15 with TRBJ1-2; 8 bases align to TRBD1. J lost 4 bases, V lost 0 bases, and 7 bases had no gene match. The germline V gene has CDR1 LNHNV and CDR2 YYDKDF (reference sequence). The CDR3 sequence is 16 residues long. The CDR3 coding sequence is TGTGCCACCAGCAGAGATATGGTACAGGGGGGCTATGGCTACACCTTC. Residues: CATSRDMVQGGYGYTF.

This clonotype was picked up a small number of times. The chain combines TRBV18 with TRBJ1-5; no firm D call. The CDR3 is made up of 16 amino acids. With 0 bases removed from V and 8 bases from J, the gap between germline ends came to 17 bases. The V gene's germline CDR1 is KGHSH and CDR2 LQKENI. The CDR3 loop reads CASSPPASDPLKPQHF. The CDR3 nucleotides read TGTGCCAGCTCACCACCCGCCTCGGACCCCTTGAAGCCCCAGCATTTT. The variable domain in full, completed from reference TRBV18 and TRBJ1-5, reads NAGVMQNPRHLVRRRGQEARLRCSPMKGHSHVYWYRQLPEEGLKFMVYLQKENIIDESGMPKERFSAEFPKEGPSILRIQQVVRGDSAAYFCASSPPASDPLKPQHFGDGTRLSIL.

J is TRBJ1-5 and V is TRBV27, with 8 nucleotides matching TRBD1. The CDR3 spans 18 residues. The trim removed 4 bases at V and 2 bases at J, leaving 13 bases unmatched. The V gene's germline CDR1 is MNHEY and CDR2 SMNVEV (reference sequence). CDR3 region: CASSSAWTGRGRNQPQHF. CDR3 bases: TGTGCCAGCAGTTCAGCCTGGACAGGGAGAGGACGCAATCAGCCCCAGCATTTT.

In its sample, this clonotype was seen a few times. The gene calls are TRBV20-1 and TRBJ2-3; D is possibly TRBD2 (6 bases). Germline assignment: CDR1 DFQATT and CDR2 SNEGSKA (reference sequence). The CDR3 is made up of 13 amino acids. The V and J ends lost 3 bases and 2 bases respectively, with 9 bases between them. In DNA, the CDR3 is TGCAGTGCTAGTGCGGGGACCACAGATACGCAGTATTTT. Encoded protein: CSASAGTTDTQYF.

This clonotype has more than one count but fewer than ten. The V call is TRBV9, the J call TRBJ2-5; the D gene could be TRBD1 or TRBD2 (7 bases each). Trimming shortened V by 0 bases and J by 4 bases, and 19 bases separated the two germline ends. This CDR3 region has 17 residues. Germline CDR1 and CDR2: SGDLS and YYNGEE. For the CDR3, the DNA is TGTGCCAGCAGCGTAGATCGGCAGGGGGGGAGGCGAGAGACCCAGTACTTC. This codes for CASSVDRQGGRRETQYF. The full variable domain, its missing parts supplied by reference TRBV9 and TRBJ2-5, is DSGVTQTPKHLITATGQRVTLRCSPRSGDLSVYWYQQSLDQGLQFLIQYYNGEERAKGNILERFSAQQFPDLHSELNLSSLELGDSALYFCASSVDRQGGRRETQYFGPGTRLLVL.

The table lists this clonotype with a few counts. The V call is TRBV5-1, the J call TRBJ1-1, with D maybe TRBD1 (5 bases). Germline V gene data show CDR1 as SGHRS and CDR2 as YFSETQ. The CDR3 is made up of 15 amino acids. V was cut by 0 bases and J by 5 bases, with 14 bases left in between. The CDR3 DNA reads TGCGCCAGCAGCTTGGAGATGGGCTGGGGGACTGAAGCTTTCTTT. Amino acid sequence: CASSLEMGWGTEAFF. Complete variable domain (other parts from reference TRBV5-1 and TRBJ1-1): KAGVTQTPRYLIKTRGQQVTLSCSPISGHRSVSWYQQTPGQGLQFLFEYFSETQRNKGNFPGRFSGRQFSNSRSEMNVSTLELGDSALYLCASSLEMGWGTEAFFGQGTRLTVV.